This T cell receptor (beta chain) appears in the sequencing data of a study of CD8+ T cells in alopecia areata. At the level of the study: For 6 to 18 months, tofacitinib was taken, and 6 months off drug followed.

On this clone: Its antigen is currently unknown. Other DNA sequences from this sample encode an identical CDR3 as well.

Alopecia areata patients provided lesional scalp punch biopsies and peripheral blood. Extraction of RNA preceded its reverse transcription into cDNA, which served as the sequencing template. Clones were sequenced by immunoSEQ multiplex PCR, and TCRdb holds only the in-frame ones, with some missing. The sample gives about 180,000 clones, roughly 60% of which show up once; about 1.7% is in the top ten. Trimming shortened V by 0 bases and J by 1 base, and 3 bases separated the two germline ends. This CDR3 has 13 residues. CDR1 is LGHNA, CDR2 YSLEER, per germline. Regarding the study as a whole: Normal scalp showed lower clonality than lesional scalp, especially alopecia totalis/universalis.

The sequence was collected from a human donor with alopecia areata. The sample consisted of CD4+ T cells sorted from blood, taken at week 0. J is TRBJ1-1 and V is TRBV4-3; no clear D. CDR3 sequence (DNA): TGCGCCAGCAGCCAAGATACGAACACTGAAGCTTTCTTT. Translation gives CASSQDTNTEAFF.